What follows are 12 T cell receptor beta chains derived from one specimen sequenced in a study of early T cells in non-severe SARS-CoV-2 infection. TCRdb passed the 5' RACE reads through MiXCR, listing each CDR3 protein once. In the table there are about 70,000 distinct CDR3 sequences, less than 15% of which are singletons. Sequenced here: whole blood, sampled at baseline. These receptors all come from an adult who was a healthcare worker with PCR-confirmed SARS-CoV-2 infection or an uninfected control (not recorded which). The donor label of this sample is uncertain.

V usage is TRBV5-5 and J usage is TRBJ1-5; the D is unclear. Trimming shortened V by 2 bases and J by 3 bases, and 6 bases separated the two germline ends. Germline V gene lookup returns CDR1 SGHKS and CDR2 YYEKEE (reference sequence). The CDR3 contains 13 residues. CDR3 nucleotide sequence: TGTGCCAGCAGCTTAGGGCCCAATCAGCCCCAGCATTTT. Translated, it gives CASSLGPNQPQHF. Filled out from reference TRBV5-5 and TRBJ1-5, the complete variable domain reads DAGVTQSPTHLIKTRGQQVTLRCSPISGHKSVSWYQQVLGQGPQFIFQYYEKEERGRGNFPDRFSARQFPNYSSELNVNALLLGDSALYLCASSLGPNQPQHFGDGTRLSIL.

The chain links TRBV15 to TRBJ2-7; D may be TRBD1 (5 bases). Germline V gene data show CDR1 as LNHNV and CDR2 as YYDKDF (reference sequence). V was pared by 1 base and J by 3 bases, with 10 bases between. The CDR3 length is 14 residues. DNA of the CDR3: TGTGCCACCAGCAGAGGACAGACCTACTACGAGCAGTACTTC. Translation gives CATSRGQTYYEQYF.

The V call is TRBV7-3, the J call TRBJ2-7; D tentatively fits TRBD1 or TRBD2 (5 bases each). The CDR3 is 15 amino acids. V lost 3 bases to trimming and J lost 5 bases, with 17 bases between them. Germline assignment: CDR1 SGHTA and CDR2 FQGTGA. As DNA, the CDR3 is TGTGCCAGCAGCTTCACCGGGACCAACACCGACGAGCAGTACTTC. Its protein product is CASSFTGTNTDEQYF.

The rearrangement links TRBV3-1 to TRBJ2-1, with D perhaps TRBD2 (5 bases). With 1 base removed from V and 6 bases from J, the gap between germline ends came to 13 bases. This CDR3 has 15 residues. From germline, CDR1 is LGHDT and CDR2 YNNKEL (reference sequence). CDR3 amino acids: CASSQAASRFNEQFF. The CDR3, as DNA: TGTGCCAGCAGCCAAGCTGCTAGCCGATTCAATGAGCAGTTCTTC.

A few counts support this clonotype. The rearrangement uses TRBV4-1 and TRBJ1-1; D gene ambiguous. V was pared by 3 bases and J by 4 bases, with 15 bases between. This CDR3 region has 15 residues. Germline lookup yields CDR1 MGHRA and CDR2 YSYEKL. Written as DNA, the CDR3 is TGCGCCAGCAGCCATCTGGTTGGTAAAGGCACTGAAGCTTTCTTT. It is translated as CASSHLVGKGTEAFF.

This clonotype was detected ten times or more. The chain's CDR3 is CASSVRGETQYF. As DNA, the CDR3 is TGTGCCAGTAGTGTCAGGGGGGAGACCCAGTACTTC. The chain couples TRBV19 to TRBJ2-5; TRBD1 matches 7 bases. The germline V gene has CDR1 LNHDA and CDR2 SQIVND (reference sequence). The length of the CDR3 is 12 residues. Trimming cost V 5 bases and J 5 bases; bases outside gene matches: 2.

This clonotype has at least ten counts. The chain employs TRBV7-3 and TRBJ1-2; 9 positions agree with TRBD1. This CDR3 has 14 amino acids. The V segment lost 5 bases and the J segment 6 bases; nucleotides outside the gene matches: 7. Germline CDR1 SGHTA, CDR2 FQGTGA. The CDR3 here is CASSPGQGFHGYTF. DNA of the CDR3: TGTGCCAGCAGCCCTGGACAGGGGTTTCATGGCTACACCTTC. Full variable domain (outside the CDR3, taken from reference TRBV7-3 and TRBJ1-2): GAGVSQTPSNKVTEKGKYVELRCDPISGHTALYWYRQSLGQGPEFLIYFQGTGAADDSGLPNDRFFAVRPEGSVSTLKIQRTERGDSAVYLCASSPGQGFHGYTFGSGTRLTVV.

This chain links TRBV11-2 with TRBJ2-2, with D uncertain. In germline, CDR1 is SGHAT, CDR2 FQNNGV. This CDR3 region has 13 residues. The V end was cut by 0 bases, the J end by 4 bases, with 3 bases between. In DNA form, the CDR3 reads TGTGCCAGCAGCTTAGATTTCACCGGGGAGCTGTTTTTT. Protein product: CASSLDFTGELFF.

Only a few counts were recorded for this clonotype. J is TRBJ2-7 and V is TRBV7-8; the D call may be TRBD1 or TRBD2 (5 bases each). This CDR3 is built from 14 residues. The germline V gene encodes CDR1 SGHVS and CDR2 FQNEAQ. V shed 2 bases and J shed 5 bases, with 13 bases lying between them. The CDR3 loop is CASSLFRGPDEQYF. CDR3 coding DNA: TGTGCCAGCAGCTTATTTCGGGGCCCGGACGAGCAGTACTTC.

This clonotype was picked up many times. The rearrangement uses TRBV9 and TRBJ2-2, with no clear D. Per the germline V gene, CDR1 is SGDLS and CDR2 is YYNGEE. The ends were cut back, 0 bases at V and 2 bases at J, with 8 bases in the middle. The CDR3 totals 15 residues. The CDR3 loop reads CASSVALVNTGELFF. The DNA of the CDR3 is TGTGCCAGCAGCGTAGCACTCGTAAACACCGGGGAGCTGTTTTTT.

CDR3 residues: CASSELVNQPQHF. The CDR3 DNA follows: TGTGCCAGCTCGGAGTTAGTTAATCAGCCCCAGCATTTT. The chain recombines TRBV7-6 with TRBJ1-5; D not resolved. Germline CDR1 and CDR2: SGHVS and FNYEAQ. Trimming stripped 8 bases from V and 4 bases from J, with 12 bases between. The CDR3 contains 13 residues. Complete variable domain (other parts from reference TRBV7-6 and TRBJ1-5): GAGVSQSPRYKVTKRGQDVALRCDPISGHVSLYWYRQALGQGPEFLTYFNYEAQQDKSGLPNDRFSAERPEGSISTLTIQRTEQRDSAMYRCASSELVNQPQHFGDGTRLSIL.

The gene calls are TRBV30 and TRBJ2-3; maybe TRBD1 (5 bases). Germline lookup yields CDR1 GTSNPN and CDR2 SVGIG (reference sequence). The CDR3 totals 13 residues. V was trimmed by 1 base and J by 6 bases, leaving 11 bases between them. CDR3 nucleotide sequence: TGTGCCTGGAGTGGGAAGGGGTCGGATACGCAGTATTTT. Protein sequence: CAWSGKGSDTQYF. The variable domain in full, with the rest retrieved from reference TRBV30 and TRBJ2-3, is SQTIHQWPATLVQPVGSPLSLECTVEGTSNPNLYWYRQAAGRGLQLLFYSVGIGQISSEVPQNLSASRPQDRQFILSSKKLLLSDSGFYLCAWSGKGSDTQYFGPGTRLTVL.